A single sample gave rise to the 28 T cell receptor beta chains below, sequenced in a study of Ad26.COV2.S vaccination and SARS-CoV-2 variants. The protocol was immunoSEQ multiplex PCR, while the TCRdb copy is restricted to in-frame clones and leaves out a portion. The table has a few hundred thousand clones, roughly 90% seen once. Sample treatment: 15 to 20 received Ad26.COV2.S at low or high dose, single or two shots; about five received placebo; per-sample allocation not given. Repertoires come from day 63 after the first vaccine or placebo injection. This sample comprised peripheral blood, obtained in a trial of Ad26.COV2.S vaccine versus placebo. These receptors came from a person between 18 and 60 years old who received the Ad26.COV2.S COVID-19 vaccine or a placebo.

The chain is built from TRBV21-1 and TRBJ2-3; the table assigns TRBD2, which was not confirmed against the DNA. TRBV21-1 is a pseudogene. This CDR3 spans 20 amino acids. CDR3 DNA: TGTGCCAGCAGCAAAGCGGAAGGGGGGGCTAGCGGGGATAGCACAGATACGCAGTATTTT. Amino acid sequence: CASSKAEGGASGDSTDTQYF.

The V gene is TRBV6-5, the J gene TRBJ1-4, with 7 bases matching TRBD1. Germline V lookup: CDR1 MNHEY, CDR2 SVGAGI. The length of the CDR3 is 15 residues. The trim removed 6 bases at V and 8 bases at J, leaving 12 bases unmatched. Here the CDR3 reads CASSRKGVGGEKLFF. CDR3 in DNA: TGTGCCAGCAGCCGCAAGGGAGTAGGGGGCGAAAAACTGTTTTTT.

The chain employs TRBV18 and TRBJ1-5, with 10 nucleotides matching TRBD1. Germline values: CDR1 KGHSH, CDR2 LQKENI. The J segment lost 5 bases and the V segment lost 4 bases, leaving 5 bases of the junction unmatched. The CDR3 extends over 15 amino acids. The CDR3 here is CASSLGQGVDQPQHF. The CDR3 DNA reads as TGTGCCAGCTCACTTGGACAGGGGGTTGATCAGCCCCAGCATTTT.

This rearrangement joins TRBV7-9 to TRBJ2-2; possible D gene TRBD2, 7 bases. Trimming left V 5 bases short and J 5 bases short, with 21 bases between. Germline V lookup: CDR1 SEHNR, CDR2 FQNEAQ (reference sequence). The CDR3 sequence is 17 residues long. The DNA of the CDR3 is TGTGCCAGCAGCGAACCCCTGGCGGGGGCTACGACCGGGGAGCTGTTTTTT. Protein: CASSEPLAGATTGELFF.

This rearrangement joins TRBV4-3 to TRBJ1-2; TRBD1 is a possible D gene (6 bases). Trimming removed 0 bases at V and 6 bases at J, with 11 bases between. Germline V gene sequence: CDR1 LGHNA, CDR2 YSLEER. The CDR3 has 14 amino acids. The CDR3 DNA reads as TGCGCCAGCAGCCAAGAAGGCAGGGGTAATGGCTACACCTTC. It encodes CASSQEGRGNGYTF.

The chain combines TRBV27 with TRBJ2-4, with TRBD2 matching over 8 bases. Germline CDR1 MNHEY, CDR2 SMNVEV (reference sequence). This CDR3 has 16 amino acids. With 5 bases clipped from V and 1 base from J, the junction kept 7 bases outside the gene matches. The CDR3, as DNA: TGTGCCAGCAGTCCGGGACTAGTTGTCGCCAAAAACATTCAGTACTTC. It specifies CASSPGLVVAKNIQYF.

V gene TRBV11-1 combines with J gene TRBJ1-4; TRBD1 agrees at 8 bases. Trimming at V came to 3 bases and at J to 8 bases, leaving 5 bases not matched to a gene. The germline gives CDR1 SGHAT, CDR2 FQDESV (reference sequence). This CDR3 region has 14 residues. The CDR3: CASSFGTGQEKLFF. In nucleotides, the CDR3 is TGTGCCAGCAGCTTCGGGACAGGACAGGAAAAACTGTTTTTT.

This chain joins TRBV7-9 and TRBJ2-4; 8 bases are shared with TRBD2. This CDR3 has 18 amino acids. V was pared by 1 base and J by 2 bases, with 10 bases of the junction left unmatched. Per the germline V gene, CDR1 is SEHNR and CDR2 is FQNEAQ (reference sequence). The CDR3 DNA is TGTGCCAGCAGCTTAGACTTCGGGGGGGTTTATACCAAAAACATTCAGTACTTC. Its translation: CASSLDFGGVYTKNIQYF.

V usage is TRBV11-3 and J usage is TRBJ2-5; weak D call: TRBD1 (6 bases). Trimming left V 5 bases short and J 2 bases short, with 21 bases between. CDR1 SGHNT and CDR2 YENEEA come from the germline V gene. CDR3 length: 17 amino acids. For the CDR3, the DNA is TGTGCCAGCAGCGAAGGGGGAAGAGACCCCTGGCAAGAGACCCAGTACTTC. Encoded protein: CASSEGGRDPWQETQYF.

The V and J genes are TRBV6-1 and TRBJ2-3; the D gene is possibly TRBD1 (5 bases). The V end lost 3 bases, the J end lost 2 bases, and 9 bases lay between the germline ends. CDR1 is MNHNS, CDR2 SASEGT, per germline. This CDR3 is 14 amino acids long. CDR3 sequence: CASSDAGFTDTQYF. CDR3 DNA sequence: TGTGCCAGCAGTGACGCAGGGTTCACAGATACGCAGTATTTT.

The V and J genes are TRBV19 and TRBJ2-5; TRBD2 might be the D (5 bases). There are 14 residues in the CDR3. The V gene lost 1 base and the J gene lost 5 bases, with 11 bases spanning the gap. CDR1 and CDR2 from the germline V gene are LNHDA and SQIVND (reference sequence). The CDR3 region is CASSIGGLPETQYF. The CDR3 DNA sequence: TGTGCCAGTAGTATAGGAGGGTTGCCGGAGACCCAGTACTTC.

The J gene is TRBJ1-1, the V gene TRBV4-3, with a weak D call TRBD1 (5 bases). CDR1 is LGHNA and CDR2 is YSLEER in the germline V gene. The CDR3 length is 15 residues. V lost 1 base and J 2 bases, leaving 11 bases between the germline ends. This CDR3 reads CASSQVETVNTEAFF. DNA for the CDR3: TGCGCCAGCAGCCAAGTTGAGACAGTAAACACTGAAGCTTTCTTT.

This chain joins TRBV6-1 and TRBJ2-3; D not resolved. The CDR3 extends over 15 amino acids. Per the germline V gene, CDR1 is MNHNS and CDR2 is SASEGT. The ends were cut back, 2 bases at V and 0 bases at J, with 9 bases in the middle. The CDR3 DNA reads as TGTGCCAGCAGTGAATTGGGCCCTAGCACAGATACGCAGTATTTT. This codes for CASSELGPSTDTQYF.

The CDR3: CSGGQGTYNEQFF. CDR3 bases: TGCAGCGGGGGACAGGGAACATACAATGAGCAGTTCTTC. The chain joins TRBV29-1 to TRBJ2-1, with TRBD1 matching 9 bases. Germline V lookup: CDR1 SQVTM, CDR2 ANQGSEA. This CDR3 is 13 amino acids long. Germline trimming cut 7 bases from V and 4 bases from J; bases unmatched to any gene: 5.

The rearrangement joins TRBV7-9 to TRBJ2-7; 8 bases map to TRBD1. Unmatched junction bases numbered 5, after V lost 1 base and J lost 3 bases. This CDR3 has 15 amino acids. Germline CDR1 SEHNR, CDR2 FQNEAQ (reference sequence). CDR3 sequence reads: CASSLGAGTGYEQYF. The CDR3 bases are TGTGCCAGCAGCTTAGGAGCCGGGACAGGCTACGAGCAGTACTTC.

This chain links TRBV6-5 with TRBJ1-3; D gene uncertain. The V end was cut by 7 bases, the J end by 0 bases, with 1 base between. Germline V gene lookup returns CDR1 MNHEY and CDR2 SVGAGI. This CDR3 has 11 amino acids. CDR3 sequence: CASTSGNTIYF. For the CDR3, the DNA is TGTGCCAGCACCTCTGGAAACACCATATATTTT.

The chain joins TRBV2 to TRBJ1-6; D unclear. CDR1 is SNHLY, CDR2 FYNNEI, per germline. Trimming left V 6 bases short and J 3 bases short, with 6 bases between. This CDR3 has 13 residues. CDR3 loop: CASSAFYNSPLHF. CDR3 coding DNA: TGTGCCAGCAGCGCCTTCTATAATTCACCCCTCCACTTT.

V is TRBV7-3 and J is TRBJ2-7, with TRBD2 as a possible D gene (6 bases). The CDR3 length is 17 residues. Germline lookup yields CDR1 SGHTA and CDR2 FQGTGA. V lost 2 bases to trimming and J lost 1 base, with 18 bases between them. CDR3 bases: TGTGCCAGCAGCTTAGAGTCCCTTGCGGGAACATCCTACGAGCAGTACTTC. Protein: CASSLESLAGTSYEQYF.

The rearrangement uses TRBV7-9 and TRBJ1-1; the match to TRBD1 covers 10 bases. The CDR3 runs to 14 residues. Germline assignment: CDR1 SEHNR and CDR2 FQNEAQ (reference sequence). V gave up 6 bases and J gave up 6 bases; unmatched junction bases: 7. This CDR3 is CASSQGQGTSEAFF. DNA for the CDR3: TGTGCCAGCAGTCAGGGACAGGGGACCTCTGAAGCTTTCTTT.

In nucleotides, the CDR3 is TGTGCCAGCAGCCAGGGCAGGTGGGCGATCTCTGAAGCTTTCTTT. Translated: CASSQGRWAISEAFF. The chain employs TRBV3-1 (or the pseudogene TRBV3-2) and TRBJ1-1; D is unresolved. This CDR3 is 15 amino acids long. Germline CDR1 is LGHDT and CDR2 is YNNKEL (reference sequence). V was trimmed by 3 bases and J by 6 bases, leaving 17 bases between them.

The V and J genes are TRBV4-1 and TRBJ1-2, with 9 bases lining up with TRBD1. Germline trimming cut 0 bases from V and 2 bases from J; bases unmatched to any gene: 1. The CDR3 runs 15 residues. Looked up from germline, CDR1 is MGHRA and CDR2 is YSYEKL. The CDR3 loop reads CASSQEDRGNYGYTF. CDR3 coding DNA: TGCGCCAGCAGCCAAGAGGACAGGGGAAACTATGGCTACACCTTC.

This rearrangement joins TRBV7-3 to TRBJ2-1; no clear D gene. Germline V CDR1 and CDR2: SGHTA, FQGTGA. The V end was cut by 3 bases, the J end by 7 bases, with 7 bases between. This CDR3 spans 12 amino acids. DNA of the CDR3: TGTGCCAGCAGCTTCTCGCGAAATGAGCAGTTCTTC. It translates to CASSFSRNEQFF. Filled out from reference TRBV7-3 and TRBJ2-1, the complete variable domain reads GAGVSQTPSNKVTEKGKYVELRCDPISGHTALYWYRQSLGQGPEFLIYFQGTGAADDSGLPNDRFFAVRPEGSVSTLKIQRTERGDSAVYLCASSFSRNEQFFGPGTRLTVL.

This clone was found a few times. The chain recombines TRBV12-3 or TRBV12-4 with TRBJ2-7, with no clear D. This CDR3 comprises 12 residues. CDR3 protein: CAWWAAAYEQYF. The CDR3 nucleotides read TGTGCGTGGTGGGCAGCTGCCTACGAGCAGTACTTC.

The sample holds one count of this clone. The genes are TRBV6-6 and TRBJ1-5, with D unresolved. Between the trimmed V and J ends, which lost 4 bases and 4 bases, there was a span of 8 bases. Germline loops: CDR1 MNHNY, CDR2 SVGAGI (reference sequence). CDR3 length: 13 amino acids. The CDR3 DNA reads as TGTGCCAGCAGTTTTCGGGAGAATCAGCCCCAGCATTTT. Amino acids: CASSFRENQPQHF.

The chain recombines TRBV4-1 with TRBJ1-3; D is perhaps TRBD1 (6 bases). CDR1 is MGHRA and CDR2 is YSYEKL in the germline V gene. This CDR3 contains 13 residues. V gave up 2 bases and J gave up 12 bases, with 14 bases separating them. The chain's CDR3 is CASSQTQGLNIYF. Here the CDR3 DNA reads TGCGCCAGCAGCCAAACCCAGGGGTTAAACATATATTTT.

V gene TRBV28 combines with J gene TRBJ1-5; D not resolved. Trimming took off 6 bases at V and 3 bases at J, with 9 bases between the two ends. Per germline, CDR1 MDHEN and CDR2 SYDVKM. The CDR3 is made up of 13 amino acids. CDR3 in amino acids: CASREFSNQPQHF. CDR3 sequence (DNA): TGTGCCAGCAGGGAGTTTTCCAATCAGCCCCAGCATTTT.

The chain uses TRBV11-2 and TRBJ2-1; possibly TRBD2 for D (6 bases). V shed 2 bases and J shed 9 bases, with 11 bases lying between them. This CDR3 region has 13 residues. Germline-derived CDR1 and CDR2 are SGHAT and FQNNGV. For the CDR3, the DNA is TGTGCCAGCAGCTTATCGGAGGGGATTGAGCAGTTCTTC. It codes for CASSLSEGIEQFF.

The chain couples TRBV5-1 to TRBJ2-7; 7 bases are shared with TRBD1. Germline lookup yields CDR1 SGHRS and CDR2 YFSETQ. Trimming took 5 bases from V and 2 from J; bases not matched to a gene: 7. There are 14 residues in the CDR3. The DNA for the CDR3 is TGCGCCAGCAGTTGGGACAGCATCACCTACGAGCAGTACTTC. It translates to CASSWDSITYEQYF.